Presented here are 15 T cell receptor beta chains from one specimen sequenced in a study of T cell repertoires in cytomegalovirus infection. These receptors have no identified antigens. From the reads, TCRdb called clonotypes with MiXCR, one entry per CDR3 protein. This sample has 45,000 to 50,000 distinct CDR3 sequences, with about a fifth found just once. The sequenced sample was CD8+ T cells from cultured PBMCs, obtained from culture after CMV antigen stimulation. Receptors were obtained from a human donor in good health (CMV status not recorded). Some clones in this sample may be carry-over from other donors' samples.

There are many counts of this clonotype. J is TRBJ2-6 and V is TRBV14; a weak D match, TRBD1 (6 bases). Looked up from germline, CDR1 is SGHDN and CDR2 is FVKESK. Trimming cost V 6 bases and J 0 bases, with 21 bases left between them. The length of the CDR3 is 19 residues. CDR3 loop: CASSSQGAPLGSGANVLTF. The CDR3 DNA follows: TGTGCCAGCAGTTCACAGGGAGCGCCTCTGGGCTCTGGGGCCAACGTCCTGACTTTC.

The genes are TRBV27 and TRBJ1-1, with 7 bases aligning to TRBD1. V gave up 0 bases and J gave up 11 bases; unmatched junction bases: 6. The CDR3 is 13 residues long. The V gene's germline CDR1 is MNHEY and CDR2 SMNVEV (reference sequence). CDR3: CASSLSSRRGAFF. The DNA of the CDR3 is TGTGCCAGCAGTTTATCATCTCGCAGGGGGGCTTTCTTT.

In this sample, this clonotype turned up a few times. The V gene is TRBV7-9, the J gene TRBJ2-3; D might be TRBD1 or TRBD2, each matching 5 bases. Looked up from germline, CDR1 is SEHNR and CDR2 is FQNEAQ (reference sequence). The CDR3 spans 13 residues. Trimming stripped 4 bases from V and 4 bases from J, with 9 bases between. This chain's CDR3 is CASSYQGPDTQYF. The CDR3 bases are TGTGCCAGCAGCTATCAGGGACCAGATACGCAGTATTTT.

The rearrangement links TRBV2 to TRBJ2-2, with D unclear. The V end was cut by 3 bases, the J end by 3 bases, with 5 bases between. There are 13 residues in the CDR3. Germline loops: CDR1 SNHLY, CDR2 FYNNEI. CDR3 DNA sequence: TGTGCCAGCAGTGAGCAGCACACCGGGGAGCTGTTTTTT. Its protein product is CASSEQHTGELFF.

This clonotype was picked up many times. The genes are TRBV7-3 and TRBJ2-7; perhaps TRBD2 as D (6 bases). Looked up from germline, CDR1 is SGHTA and CDR2 is FQGTGA. Trimming removed 8 bases at V and 4 bases at J, with 15 bases between. The CDR3 has 13 amino acids. CDR3 loop: CASARDGGYEQYF. DNA of the CDR3: TGTGCCAGCGCCAGAGACGGGGGTTACGAGCAGTACTTC.

V gene TRBV6-1 combines with J gene TRBJ1-1; 7 nucleotides align to TRBD1. The trim removed 6 bases at V and 3 bases at J, leaving 7 bases unmatched. CDR3 length equals 14 residues. Per germline, CDR1 MNHNS and CDR2 SASEGT. The CDR3 region is CASSRQGGDTEAFF. The CDR3 region has the DNA TGTGCCAGCAGCAGACAGGGAGGGGACACTGAAGCTTTCTTT.

The chain uses TRBV5-6 and TRBJ1-2, with D uncertain. V lost 4 bases and J lost 8, with 18 bases in between. Germline lookup yields CDR1 SGHDT and CDR2 YYEEEE. The CDR3 loop spans 14 amino acids. CDR3 sequence reads: CASSPPLPPEGYTF. In nucleotides, the CDR3 is TGTGCCAGCAGCCCTCCTCTACCCCCGGAGGGCTACACCTTC.

The chain links TRBV20-1 to TRBJ2-5; a weak D match, TRBD1 (5 bases). The CDR3 extends over 18 amino acids. V lost 2 bases to trimming and J lost 2 bases, with 24 bases between them. Germline V lookup: CDR1 DFQATT, CDR2 SNEGSKA (reference sequence). CDR3 DNA: TGCAGTGCTAGATCGTATTCCGCAGGGCGGAAAGGGCAAGAGACCCAGTACTTC. It encodes CSARSYSAGRKGQETQYF.

This clonotype was counted ten times or more. The chain recombines TRBV6-1 with TRBJ2-4, with 7 bases identical to TRBD1. In germline, CDR1 is MNHNS, CDR2 SASEGT. The ends lost 6 bases at V and 0 bases at J; junction bases unmatched: 8. The CDR3 is 16 amino acids. The DNA of the CDR3 is TGTGCCAGCAGACCTTCACAGGGGATAGCCAAAAACATTCAGTACTTC. This sequence encodes CASRPSQGIAKNIQYF.

This clonotype was observed a handful of times. The chain recombines TRBV27 with TRBJ2-7; D perhaps matches TRBD1 (6 bases). Per the germline V gene, CDR1 is MNHEY and CDR2 is SMNVEV (reference sequence). The V and J ends lost 1 base and 3 bases respectively, with 10 bases between them. This CDR3 has 14 amino acids. CDR3 bases: TGTGCCAGCAGTTTATTCGGACAGAACTACGAGCAGTACTTC. It codes for CASSLFGQNYEQYF.

This clonotype is labeled hyperexpanded. The chain is built from TRBV7-8 and TRBJ1-3; TRBD1 matches 8 bases. The CDR3 totals 17 residues. V gave up 2 bases and J gave up 2 bases; unmatched junction bases: 8. The germline gives CDR1 SGHVS, CDR2 FQNEAQ. DNA for the CDR3: TGTGCCAGCAGCTTATTAAGCGGGACAGGACCTGGAAACACCATATATTTT. Protein product: CASSLLSGTGPGNTIYF.

In this sample, this clonotype is medium-sized. This chain joins TRBV7-8 and TRBJ1-1; TRBD1 matches 12 bases. The junction had 2 bases not matched to a gene; V was cut back by 3 bases and J by 6 bases. Germline assignment: CDR1 SGHVS and CDR2 FQNEAQ. The CDR3 has 14 residues. Here the CDR3 reads CASSLGQGAAEAFF. The CDR3 bases are TGTGCCAGCAGCTTGGGACAGGGGGCGGCTGAAGCTTTCTTT.

This clonotype was counted only a few times. The chain joins TRBV7-9 to TRBJ2-2; no clear D gene. V dropped 1 base and J dropped 4 bases, with 16 bases sitting between them. This CDR3 contains 17 residues. Per the germline V gene, CDR1 is SEHNR and CDR2 is FQNEAQ (reference sequence). The CDR3 loop reads CASSLGGIRTGTGELFF. The CDR3 DNA sequence: TGTGCCAGCAGCTTAGGGGGAATCCGAACGGGCACCGGGGAGCTGTTTTTT.

The genes are TRBV19 and TRBJ1-2; possible D gene TRBD1, 5 bases. CDR1 and CDR2 (germline): LNHDA, SQIVND (reference sequence). V was shortened by 7 bases and J by 5 bases, with 17 bases between the two germline ends. This CDR3 comprises 14 residues. In DNA form, the CDR3 reads TGTGCCAGTACCCCTTTGGGGGACGGGTATGGCTACACCTTC. Translated: CASTPLGDGYGYTF.

The chain links TRBV7-9 to TRBJ2-7, with 9 bases matching TRBD1. This CDR3 spans 14 amino acids. The germline V gene has CDR1 SEHNR and CDR2 FQNEAQ (reference sequence). After removal of 7 bases from V and 3 bases from J, the junction contained 7 bases not matched to a gene. CDR3 amino acids: CASIGQGPHYEQYF. The CDR3 DNA reads TGTGCCAGCATCGGACAGGGGCCCCACTACGAGCAGTACTTC.